These 19 T cell receptor beta chains came from one sample sequenced in a study of neurological immune-mediated disorders. TCRdb re-analysed the 5' RACE reads in MiXCR, keeping a single row per CDR3 protein. The data contain just under 60,000 distinct CDR3 sequences, under 2.5% of them singletons. The source material was PBMCs. These receptor sequences come from a man aged 50 or older with multiple sclerosis.

This clonotype was seen ten or more times. The rearrangement uses TRBV5-1 and TRBJ2-7; TRBD1 is a possible D gene (6 bases). CDR1 is SGHRS and CDR2 is YFSETQ in the germline V gene. With 6 bases removed from V and 4 bases from J, the gap between germline ends came to 20 bases. The CDR3 length is 15 residues. DNA for the CDR3: TGCGCCAGCACTCGCGAGCTAGGGGGAACTTACGAGCAGTACTTC. As protein: CASTRELGGTYEQYF. The entire variable domain, with the rest obtained from reference TRBV5-1 and TRBJ2-7, is as follows: KAGVTQTPRYLIKTRGQQVTLSCSPISGHRSVSWYQQTPGQGLQFLFEYFSETQRNKGNFPGRFSGRQFSNSRSEMNVSTLELGDSALYLCASTRELGGTYEQYFGPGTRLTVT.

In this sample, this clonotype turned up a few times. V gene TRBV6-6 combines with J gene TRBJ2-7; tentative D call: TRBD1 (5 bases). The CDR3 contains 13 residues. Trimming removed 10 bases from V and 3 bases from J, with 16 bases in between. Germline lookup yields CDR1 MNHNY and CDR2 SVGAGI (reference sequence). CDR3 sequence reads: CATAQGAGYEQYF. CDR3 bases: TGTGCCACCGCCCAAGGGGCCGGCTACGAGCAGTACTTC.

The sample holds many counts of this clonotype. The genes are TRBV27 and TRBJ1-6; D unresolved. V shed 3 bases and J shed 6 bases, with 9 bases lying between them. The germline CDR1 and CDR2 sequences are MNHEY and SMNVEV (reference sequence). The CDR3 contains 14 residues. The CDR3 here is CASSFTGFNSPLHF. The CDR3 DNA reads TGTGCCAGCAGTTTTACGGGATTTAATTCACCCCTCCACTTT.

Ten or more counts support this clonotype. The rearrangement joins TRBV4-3 to TRBJ2-1, with 9 bases lining up with TRBD1. Unmatched junction bases numbered 1, after V lost 2 bases and J lost 5 bases. Germline CDR1 LGHNA, CDR2 YSLEER. This CDR3 is 14 amino acids long. The CDR3: CASSQRTGDNEQFF. CDR3 sequence (DNA): TGCGCCAGCAGCCAACGGACAGGGGACAATGAGCAGTTCTTC.

Notes on this clonotype: The CDR3 ends on some other residue instead of the conserved phenylalanine or tryptophan, so this is likely a read error. It is unclear where the CDR3 begins or ends on the DNA, so no DNA is shown, and the CDR3 is as TCRdb lists it. The CDR3 loop reads CACSLGQGADGYTC. V usage is TRBV5-6 and J usage is TRBJ1-2; the table assigns TRBD1, which was not confirmed against the DNA. Both ends counted, the CDR3 spans 14 residues. Germline V gene lookup returns CDR1 SGHDT and CDR2 YYEEEE.

This clonotype was recorded at least ten times. V is TRBV18 and J is TRBJ1-5; D is uncertain. Germline lookup yields CDR1 KGHSH and CDR2 LQKENI. V dropped 6 bases and J dropped 3 bases, with 12 bases sitting between them. The CDR3 loop spans 14 amino acids. CDR3 nucleotide sequence: TGTGCCAGCTCCTCCGACATTCCCAATCAGCCCCAGCATTTT. Translated, it gives CASSSDIPNQPQHF.

The chain carries TRBV5-1 and TRBJ2-3, with a weak D call TRBD1 (6 bases). The CDR3 loop spans 16 amino acids. Germline V lookup: CDR1 SGHRS, CDR2 YFSETQ. V lost 3 bases, J lost 4 bases, and 18 bases lay in between. CDR3 in DNA: TGCGCCAGCAGCTCCGGCGATCAGGGGCACGCAGATACGCAGTATTTT. This gives the protein CASSSGDQGHADTQYF.

In this sample, this clonotype turned up a few times. The chain carries TRBV5-1 and TRBJ1-3; D might be TRBD1 (6 bases). The CDR3 has 15 residues. Trimming took 0 bases from V and 12 from J, leaving 19 bases between them. The V gene's germline CDR1 is SGHRS and CDR2 YFSETQ. The CDR3 DNA is TGCGCCAGCAGCTTGGGGGACATCTCTGGAAAAAACATATATTTT. The encoded protein is CASSLGDISGKNIYF.

The table lists this clonotype with many counts. The rearrangement links TRBV7-9 to TRBJ1-1; 7 positions agree with TRBD1. V lost 5 bases and J lost 0; bases outside the gene matches: 3. Germline V gene sequence: CDR1 SEHNR, CDR2 FQNEAQ (reference sequence). The CDR3 contains 14 residues. This CDR3 is CASSEGQLNTEAFF. The CDR3 DNA is TGTGCCAGCAGCGAGGGACAGTTGAACACTGAAGCTTTCTTT.

Ten or more counts support this clonotype. The J gene is TRBJ2-1, the V gene TRBV20-1; 7 bases are a match to TRBD2. In germline, CDR1 is DFQATT, CDR2 SNEGSKA (reference sequence). The J segment lost 0 bases and the V segment lost 5 bases, leaving 4 bases of the junction unmatched. The CDR3 loop spans 14 amino acids. Written as DNA, the CDR3 is TGCAGTGCTGAGCCGGGAGGCTCCTACAATGAGCAGTTCTTC. Amino acids: CSAEPGGSYNEQFF.

At least ten counts were recorded for this clonotype. The V and J genes are TRBV7-2 and TRBJ2-2, with D tentatively TRBD1 or TRBD2 (6 bases each). CDR1 SGHTA and CDR2 FQGNSA come from the germline V gene. V lost 1 base and J 7 bases, leaving 10 bases between the germline ends. This CDR3 contains 14 residues. The CDR3 DNA reads as TGTGCCAGCAGCTTAGGGGGGGCCGTCGGGGAGCTGTTTTTT. It specifies CASSLGGAVGELFF.

This clonotype has a count of ten or more. The V gene is TRBV3-1, the J gene TRBJ2-7, with 12 bases lining up with TRBD1. Germline V gene data show CDR1 as LGHDT and CDR2 as YNNKEL (reference sequence). J gave up 4 bases and V 4 bases, and 8 bases lay outside the gene matches. The CDR3 is 16 residues long. The CDR3 nucleotides are TGTGCCAGCAGCCGCGGGACAGGGGGCGCGGAATACGAGCAGTACTTC. Translating it yields CASSRGTGGAEYEQYF.

This clonotype was seen repeatedly, ten times or more. This chain joins TRBV29-1 and TRBJ2-2, with TRBD1 as a possible D gene (7 bases). This CDR3 region has 16 residues. Trimming removed 4 bases at V and 6 bases at J, with 21 bases between. Germline loops: CDR1 SQVTM, CDR2 ANQGSEA. The CDR3 sequence is CSVADAGNTGAGELFF. The CDR3 nucleotides read TGCAGCGTTGCGGATGCGGGGAATACAGGGGCCGGGGAGCTGTTTTTT.

In its sample, this clonotype was seen many times. The chain couples TRBV29-1 to TRBJ1-1, with D unclear. The length of the CDR3 is 15 residues. Germline V gene sequence: CDR1 SQVTM, CDR2 ANQGSEA. Trimming cost V 6 bases and J 3 bases, with 20 bases left between them. CDR3 loop: CSVPTSGTMYTEAFF. CDR3 bases: TGCAGCGTACCCACCTCGGGTACGATGTACACTGAAGCTTTCTTT.

This clonotype has ten or more counts. The chain recombines TRBV10-3 with TRBJ2-7; 7 bases are shared with TRBD1. The trim removed 7 bases at V and 0 bases at J, leaving 3 bases unmatched. CDR1 and CDR2 (germline): ENHRY, SYGVKD. The CDR3 extends over 13 amino acids. As DNA, the CDR3 is TGTGCCATCACAGAGGGGGCCTCCTACGAGCAGTACTTC. Translation: CAITEGASYEQYF.

This clonotype was recorded at least ten times. The V and J genes are TRBV28 and TRBJ2-7; maybe TRBD1 (6 bases). Germline V lookup: CDR1 MDHEN, CDR2 SYDVKM. This CDR3 has 13 residues. Trimming took off 7 bases at V and 0 bases at J, with 10 bases between the two ends. In DNA form, the CDR3 reads TGTGCCAGCATCAGGGACATCTCCTACGAGCAGTACTTC. Its translation is CASIRDISYEQYF.

The sample holds many counts of this clonotype. The rearrangement uses TRBV7-7 and TRBJ2-2, with D perhaps assigned TRBD1 or TRBD2 (5 bases each). Per germline, CDR1 SSHAT and CDR2 FNYEAQ (reference sequence). V gave up 7 bases and J gave up 1 base, with 16 bases separating them. The CDR3 has 16 residues. The CDR3 DNA reads TGTGCCAGCACCGTGAGTGGGGGAAGGAACACCGGGGAGCTGTTTTTT. Residues: CASTVSGGRNTGELFF. The whole variable domain, filled in from reference TRBV7-7 and TRBJ2-2, reads GAGVSQSPRYKVTKRGQDVTLRCDPISSHATLYWYQQALGQGPEFLTYFNYEAQPDKSGLPSDRFSAERPEGSISTLTIQRTEQRDSAMYRCASTVSGGRNTGELFFGEGSRLTVL.

This clonotype was counted many times. CDR3 sequence: CASSLSTAGGQPQHF. The CDR3 DNA sequence: TGTGCCAGCAGTTTATCGACGGCAGGGGGACAGCCCCAGCATTTT. The chain uses TRBV27 and TRBJ1-5, with TRBD1 identical over 7 bases. Germline-derived CDR1 and CDR2 are MNHEY and SMNVEV (reference sequence). The length of the CDR3 is 15 residues. V was pared by 0 bases and J by 7 bases, with 6 bases of the junction left unmatched.

The genes are TRBV20-1 and TRBJ1-2; weak D call: TRBD1 (5 bases). The germline V and J ends were trimmed by 6 bases and 8 bases, with 22 bases remaining between them. The CDR3 extends over 14 amino acids. Germline CDR1 and CDR2: DFQATT and SNEGSKA (reference sequence). The CDR3 coding sequence is TGCAGTGCAAACCTGGGGGGGGTCCTAAAAGGCTACACCTTC. Encoded protein: CSANLGGVLKGYTF.